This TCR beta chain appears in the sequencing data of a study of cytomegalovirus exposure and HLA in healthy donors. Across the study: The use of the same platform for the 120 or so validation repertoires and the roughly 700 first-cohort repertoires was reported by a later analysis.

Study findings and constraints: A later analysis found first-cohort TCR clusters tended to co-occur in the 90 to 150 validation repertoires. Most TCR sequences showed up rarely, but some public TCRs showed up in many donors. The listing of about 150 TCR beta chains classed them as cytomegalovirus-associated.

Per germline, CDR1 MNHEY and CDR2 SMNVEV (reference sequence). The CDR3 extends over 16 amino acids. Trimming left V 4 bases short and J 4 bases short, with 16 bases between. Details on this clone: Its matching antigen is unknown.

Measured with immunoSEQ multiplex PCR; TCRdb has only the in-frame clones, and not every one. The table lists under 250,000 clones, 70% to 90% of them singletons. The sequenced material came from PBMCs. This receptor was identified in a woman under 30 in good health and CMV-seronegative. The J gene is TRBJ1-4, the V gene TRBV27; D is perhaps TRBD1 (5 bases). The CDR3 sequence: CASSSGPTEYNEKLFF. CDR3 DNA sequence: TGTGCCAGCAGTTCCGGGCCGACAGAATATAATGAAAAACTGTTTTTT.